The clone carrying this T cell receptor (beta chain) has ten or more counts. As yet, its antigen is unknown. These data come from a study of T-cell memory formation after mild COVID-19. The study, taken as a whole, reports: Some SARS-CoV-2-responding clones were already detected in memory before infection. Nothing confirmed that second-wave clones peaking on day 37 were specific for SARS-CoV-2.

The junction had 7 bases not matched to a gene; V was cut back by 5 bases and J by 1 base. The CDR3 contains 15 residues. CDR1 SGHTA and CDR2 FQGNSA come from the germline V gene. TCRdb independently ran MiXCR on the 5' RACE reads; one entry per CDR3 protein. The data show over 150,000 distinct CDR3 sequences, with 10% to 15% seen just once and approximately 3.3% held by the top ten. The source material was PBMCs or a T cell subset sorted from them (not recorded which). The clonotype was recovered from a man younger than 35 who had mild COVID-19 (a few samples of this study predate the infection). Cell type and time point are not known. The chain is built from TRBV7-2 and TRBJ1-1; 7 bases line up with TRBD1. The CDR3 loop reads CASSRTGTENTEAFF. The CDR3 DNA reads TGTGCCAGCAGCCGGACCGGGACAGAGAACACTGAAGCTTTCTTT.